This T cell receptor beta chain was found in a study of OX40 agonist ivuxolimab in advanced cancers. Here immunoSEQ multiplex PCR was the method, and the copy in TCRdb shows in-frame clones only, minus some. Among 13,000 or so clones listed, around four fifths were seen once. The CDR3 loop spans 14 amino acids. The germline V gene has CDR1 LNHDA and CDR2 SQIVND (reference sequence). V dropped 6 bases and J dropped 2; count of bases not matched to a gene: 3. The receptor comes from an adult with an advanced solid tumor such as melanoma, head and neck, liver or kidney cancer. Sequenced material: CD4+ or CD8+ T cells sorted from blood, taken in a trial of the OX40 agonist ivuxolimab. The J gene is TRBJ2-3, the V gene TRBV19, with 9 positions matching TRBD1. The CDR3 region is CASSGQGHTDTQYF. DNA of the CDR3: TGTGCCAGTAGCGGACAGGGGCACACAGATACGCAGTATTTT.